This paragraph covers one T cell receptor (beta chain) sequence. The data were produced by immunoSEQ multiplex PCR, yet TCRdb's version contains in-frame clones alone and is incomplete. The table includes fewer than 300,000 clones, 82% detected once. The data were taken from a study of blood T cell repertoires in COVID-19. Individuals drawn from about 26 US areas were about 18 to 90 years old. Germline assignment: CDR1 SGDLS and CDR2 YYNGEE. V dropped 3 bases and J dropped 10; count of bases not matched to a gene: 4. This CDR3 region has 12 residues. Sequencing used PBMCs or T cells enriched from blood (not recorded which). The clonotype originates from a man aged 40-50 years who had been exposed to COVID-19. The gene calls are TRBV9 and TRBJ1-1, with 9 positions matching TRBD1. The CDR3 protein is CASSARQGGAFF. As DNA, the CDR3 is TGTGCCAGCAGCGCAAGACAGGGGGGAGCTTTCTTT.